Below, 8 T cell receptor beta chains from the same sample are listed, as sequenced in a study of CXCR3-negative and CXCR3-positive naive CD8 T cells. It was by 5' RACE with UMI labels that the TRB cDNA libraries were prepared. From the 5' RACE reads, TCRdb lists one entry per CDR3 protein and no DNA. The sample data list about 56,000 distinct CDR3 sequences. The sequenced material came from memory CD8+ T cells from blood. The receptors come from a human donor in good health. Some clones in this sample may be carry-over from other donors' samples.

This rearrangement joins TRBV21-1 to TRBJ2-1; no DNA is available, so the TRBD1 call from TCRdb remains unchecked. TRBV21-1 is deemed a pseudogene. The CDR3 loop spans 11 amino acids. The CDR3 reads CASSPGTEKFF.

The chain uses TRBV29-1 and TRBJ2-1; TCRdb names TRBD1, which stays unverified in the absence of DNA. The V gene's germline CDR1 is SQVTM and CDR2 ANQGSEA. The CDR3 is made up of 15 amino acids. The CDR3 region is CSGGPTPLSASEQFF.

The chain links TRBV29-1 to TRBJ2-2; TCRdb returns TRBD1, unconfirmable since there is no DNA. The CDR3 totals 15 residues. From germline, CDR1 is SQVTM and CDR2 ANQGSEA. The CDR3 protein is CSVEGGTGYAGELFF.

This clonotype is called medium-sized based on its frequency. The genes are TRBV4-3 and TRBJ2-7; TCRdb names TRBD1, which stays unverified in the absence of DNA. Germline V gives CDR1 LGHNA, CDR2 YSLEER. There are 13 residues in the CDR3. CDR3 sequence reads: CASSQGTGNEQYF.

This rearrangement joins TRBV7-2 to TRBJ2-7; with no DNA, the TCRdb D assignment of TRBD2 cannot be verified. This CDR3 has 16 residues. CDR1 and CDR2 (germline): SGHTA, FQGNSA. The CDR3 loop reads CASSLVGGASSYEQYF.

Measured by frequency, this clonotype is medium-sized (0.01 to 0.1%). This chain uses TRBV18 with TRBJ1-1; without DNA, the TCRdb call of TRBD1 cannot be checked. CDR1 is KGHSH, CDR2 LQKENI, per germline. CDR3 length equals 15 residues. The CDR3 sequence: CASSSMTGVNTEAFF.

CDR3 region: CASSQVGQGGTEAFF. V gene TRBV3-1 combines with J gene TRBJ1-1; TCRdb proposes TRBD1, but this gene call is untestable without DNA. The CDR3 runs 15 residues. The germline CDR1 and CDR2 sequences are LGHDT and YNNKEL (reference sequence). The full variable domain, in which reference TRBV3-1 and TRBJ1-1 provide the parts outside the CDR3, is DTAVSQTPKYLVTQMGNDKSIKCEQNLGHDTMYWYKQDSKKFLKIMFSYNNKELIINETVPNRFSPKSPDKAHLNLHINSLELGDSAVYFCASSQVGQGGTEAFFGQGTRLTVV.

By frequency, this clonotype is medium-sized. CDR3: CASTRDRNSADTEAFF. The chain employs TRBV19 and TRBJ1-1; TCRdb's D call of TRBD1 is untestable without DNA. The length of the CDR3 is 16 residues. The germline V gene encodes CDR1 LNHDA and CDR2 SQIVND (reference sequence).